In its sample, the clone carrying this TCR beta chain was seen many times. Constant-region priming of 500 ng total RNA yielded TCR beta cDNA. Amplification in three nested multiplex PCR rounds with slightly modified ARM-PCR gave rise to TCR beta libraries. Running roughly 10 cycles apiece, the first two PCR rounds relied on TRBV1-TRBV30 forward primers together with a C-beta reverse primer. Via MiXCR, TCRdb re-called the multiplex PCR reads, giving one row per CDR3 protein. The data hold approximately 300,000 distinct CDR3 sequences, with more than 55% observed a single time. V lost 7 bases, J lost 5 bases, and 8 bases lay in between. The CDR3 spans 12 residues. The germline V gene has CDR1 MNHEY and CDR2 SVGEGT. This entry is derived from a study of tumor-infiltrating lymphocytes in primary liver carcinoma. Study in general: Productive TCRbeta read counts per sample ran from roughly 3.5 to 7 million and were similar across tissue types.

They got blood RNA out of unsorted whole blood and also pulled out germline DNA. Enrolled patients were chronically infected with HBV and treatment-naive. The sample comprised peripheral blood. The sequence came from a man aged 35-49 years with primary liver carcinoma and hepatitis B virus infection. V is TRBV6-2 or TRBV6-3 and J is TRBJ2-2; D perhaps matches TRBD1 (6 bases). CDR3 loop: CASNQGTGELFF. CDR3 sequence (DNA): TGTGCCAGCAATCAGGGGACCGGGGAGCTGTTTTTT.